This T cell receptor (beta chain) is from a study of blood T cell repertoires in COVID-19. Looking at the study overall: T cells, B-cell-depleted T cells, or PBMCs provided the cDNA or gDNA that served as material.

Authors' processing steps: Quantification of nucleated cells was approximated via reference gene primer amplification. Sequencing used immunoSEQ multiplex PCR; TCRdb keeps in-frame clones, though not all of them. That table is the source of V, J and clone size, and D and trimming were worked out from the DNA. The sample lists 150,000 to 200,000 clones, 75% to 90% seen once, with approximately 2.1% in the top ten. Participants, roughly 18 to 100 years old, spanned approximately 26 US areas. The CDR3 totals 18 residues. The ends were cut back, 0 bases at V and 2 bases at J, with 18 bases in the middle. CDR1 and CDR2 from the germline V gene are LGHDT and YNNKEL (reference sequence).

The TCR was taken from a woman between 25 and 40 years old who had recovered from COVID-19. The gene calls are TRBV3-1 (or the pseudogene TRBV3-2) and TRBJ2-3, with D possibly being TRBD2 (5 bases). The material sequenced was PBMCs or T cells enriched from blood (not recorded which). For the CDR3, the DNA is TGTGCCAGCAGCCAAGATGGGCAACGGGAATTTGACACAGATACGCAGTATTTT. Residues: CASSQDGQREFDTDTQYF.